This T cell receptor beta chain was observed in a study of cytomegalovirus exposure and HLA in healthy donors (dated 2017 in TCRdb). As for the study more broadly: A later analysis indicated that the 130 or so validation repertoires were generated on the platform also employed for the 720 or so repertoires of the first cohort. The study aimed to test whether cataloging public T cell receptors could reveal signatures of past pathogen exposure. Besides the first cohort of 666 subjects, a separate validation cohort made up of 90 to 150 different subjects was used. The study combined high-throughput TCR immunosequencing, statistical association of individual TCRs with disease status, and machine learning to predict cytomegalovirus infection status.

The CDR1 and CDR2 encoded by the germline V gene (reference sequence) are MNHEY and SMNVEV. From V the trimming removes 5 bases and from J it removes 8 bases, while the gene matches leave 12 bases of the junction unaccounted for. Taken from cysteine to phenylalanine, the CDR3 has 16 residues. The sequence is cut down to CDR3 DNA, 48 bases in frame from base 1. Library preparation employed the immunoSEQ multiplex PCR assay. The authors processed their data as follows. A statistical classification framework was built to diagnose cytomegalovirus status from the catalog of TCR beta chain sequences. The source is immuneACCESS, and TCRdb retained only in-frame sequences with V and J called. Part of the clones is not carried over; for the studies checked, unresolved V genes explain less than half of this, and the remainder is unexplained. V and J calls and clone size are copied from that table; D and trimming were computed from the DNA. A total of approximately 300,000 clones appear in this sample, roughly nine tenths of them only once. The ten biggest clones cover approximately 1.2% of the sample.

Results the study describes overall, beyond this receptor: The study listed 150 to 200 TCR beta chains as associated with cytomegalovirus. A few of the identified cytomegalovirus-associated TCR beta chains were confirmed in vitro to be specific for cytomegalovirus antigens. The classifier was reported to diagnose cytomegalovirus status with high specificity and sensitivity in both the original and validation cohorts. Most TCR sequences were observed very rarely across donors, whereas some public TCRs were present in many individuals. According to the authors, the approach could potentially be generalized to other disease states and immunological phenotypes. A later analysis had no HLA typing for the validation cohort, so co-occurrence there was scored across all 130 or so repertoires. Subsequent analysis determined that TCRs grouped into clusters in the first cohort also showed a tendency toward co-occurrence across the 120 or so validation repertoires, and 94% of cluster scores exceeded 0.

The donors were included in the validation cohort of 120 subjects, a group kept apart from the approximately 700-subject first cohort. Concerning this clone itself: Its antigen remains unidentified. Per-base qualities were not stored, and no clone one base away is much larger.

In this chain, TRBV27 is recombined with TRBJ1-6; 7 bases in between match TRBD1. Sequencing was performed on PBMCs. The clonotype originates from a woman under 40 in good health and CMV-seropositive. The DNA sequence is as follows: TGTGCCAGCAGTATTATCAGGGGGACTATGGATTCACCCCTCCACTTT. Translated, this gives CASSIIRGTMDSPLHF.